The present T cell receptor beta chain was sequenced within a study of OX40 agonist ivuxolimab in advanced cancers. Background on the study: Age averaged about 62 years (range about 23 to 80), and more than 80% were male. Participants could have had prior anti-PD-1, anti-PD-L1 or anti-CTLA-4 therapy, and less than 45% had some. Study-level results: The study did not work out the antigen specificity of the expanded peripheral T cells.

Germline V gene sequence: CDR1 MNHEY, CDR2 SVGAGI. V shed 6 bases, J shed 4 bases, and the junction held 10 bases outside the gene matches. The CDR3 contains 15 residues. A single count supports this clone. Its target is not known. Assay: immunoSEQ multiplex PCR; the TCRdb copy retains only in-frame clones and omits some. The sample records about 71,000 clones, roughly nine tenths being singletons. The source is an adult with an advanced solid tumor such as melanoma, head and neck, liver or kidney cancer. J is TRBJ2-7 and V is TRBV6-5; 9 bases are a match to TRBD2. Here the sequenced sample was CD4+ or CD8+ T cells sorted from blood, taken in a trial of the OX40 agonist ivuxolimab. The CDR3 reads CASSFDAGGLYEQYF. CDR3 in DNA: TGTGCCAGCAGCTTTGATGCGGGAGGGTTATACGAGCAGTACTTC.